These 12 T cell receptor beta chains were all obtained from the same sample, sequenced in a study of CD8 T cells in ankylosing spondylitis (dated by TCRdb to 2015 to 2018). Library construction relied on 5' RACE. For sequencing, an Illumina HiSeq 2500 was employed. The public reads were run again by TCRdb, first through fastp at Q25 and then through MiXCR, and only productive beta chains were kept. Rows with one shared CDR3 protein collapse into an entry with the most common genes and DNA. Present in this sample are about 92,000 distinct CDR3 sequences, about 9.1% of which were seen just once. Just over 5% of the sample is in the top ten clones. Sequencing was done on a sample of blood, either unsorted or a sorted T cell fraction (not recorded which). These receptor sequences come from a male donor with ankylosing spondylitis or in good health (not recorded which).

Concerning this clonotype: One base away lies a much larger clone, so this may be a sequencing read error. The chain employs TRBV5-1 and TRBJ1-1; D remains ambiguous. The CDR3 covers 14 residues. Germline-derived CDR1 and CDR2 are SGHRS and YFSETQ. The CDR3 here is CASSLEVGNTVAFF. The CDR3, as DNA: TGCGCCAGCAGCTTGGAGGTGGGGAACACTGTAGCTTTCTTT.

A note on this clonotype: Possible read error: a much larger clone is one base away. This sequence joins TRBV28 and TRBJ1-2, with 8 bases aligning to TRBD1. The CDR3 spans 15 residues. Germline CDR1 MDHEN, CDR2 SYDVKM. The CDR3 loop is CTSRTPTGATYGYTF. DNA of the CDR3: TGTACCAGCAGAACCCCGACAGGGGCCACCTATGGCTACACCTTC.

This clonotype has a count of ten or more. The chain employs TRBV19 and TRBJ2-2, with D possibly TRBD1 on 5 matching bases. V dropped 3 bases and J dropped 5 bases, with 10 bases sitting between them. Germline V gene sequence: CDR1 LNHDA, CDR2 SQIVND (reference sequence). CDR3 length: 14 residues. CDR3 nucleotide sequence: TGTGCCAGTAGTATGACGGCAGGGACCGGGGAGCTGTTTTTT. Translating gives CASSMTAGTGELFF.

This clonotype was picked up many times. V and J are TRBV4-2 and TRBJ2-3; TRBD2 aligns across 9 bases. J gave up 5 bases and V 3 bases, and 0 bases lay outside the gene matches. The CDR3 spans 13 residues. Germline CDR1 LGHNA, CDR2 YNFKEQ. This CDR3 is CASSQRGGDTQYF. CDR3 DNA: TGTGCCAGCAGCCAGCGGGGGGGAGATACGCAGTATTTT.

The rearrangement joins TRBV7-9 to TRBJ2-1, with a weak D call TRBD2 (6 bases). CDR1 is SEHNR and CDR2 is FQNEAQ in the germline V gene (reference sequence). Trimming removed 8 bases from V and 6 bases from J, with 20 bases in between. This CDR3 is 15 amino acids long. This chain's CDR3 is CASGTGRDLINEQFF. Here the CDR3 DNA reads TGTGCCAGCGGCACGGGCCGGGACTTGATCAATGAGCAGTTCTTC.

This clonotype was observed many times. The rearrangement joins TRBV29-1 to TRBJ1-2, with 8 bases fitting TRBD1. Germline loops: CDR1 SQVTM, CDR2 ANQGSEA. Unmatched junction bases numbered 11, after V lost 7 bases and J lost 4 bases. This CDR3 spans 14 amino acids. CDR3 coding DNA: TGCAGCGACCTCCCCAGGGGGCAGGGCTATGGCTACACCTTC. The encoded protein is CSDLPRGQGYGYTF.

This clonotype was detected ten times or more. The rearrangement uses TRBV7-2 and TRBJ2-3; D not certain. The CDR3 has 13 amino acids. Trimming shortened V by 5 bases and J by 2 bases, and 8 bases separated the two germline ends. Per germline, CDR1 SGHTA and CDR2 FQGNSA. This CDR3 reads CASSTPTTDTQYF. CDR3 in DNA: TGTGCCAGCAGCACCCCGACCACAGATACGCAGTATTTT.

This clonotype was detected many times. The chain couples TRBV12-3 or TRBV12-4 to TRBJ1-1; D unresolved. There are 12 residues in the CDR3. V gave up 4 bases and J gave up 7 bases, with 10 bases separating them. The CDR3 reads CASSWSQLEAFF. As DNA, the CDR3 is TGTGCCAGCAGTTGGTCTCAGCTTGAAGCTTTCTTT.

This clonotype was seen only a few times. CDR3 nucleotide sequence: TGTGCCAGCAGCATCCGACAGACGGGGTACTTC. Translation: CASSIRQTGYF. This chain connects TRBV21-1 to TRBJ2-4; no DNA check was done on the table's D call, TRBD1. TRBV21-1 is assigned pseudogene status. This CDR3 is built from 11 residues.

This clonotype was recorded at least ten times. In DNA, the CDR3 is TGTGCCAGCACCCTGATTAACACTGAAGCTTTCTTT. This sequence encodes CASTLINTEAFF. The chain employs TRBV12-3 or TRBV12-4 and TRBJ1-1, with D uncertain. V was pared by 7 bases and J by 2 bases, with 8 bases between. The CDR3 has 12 residues.

This clonotype came up many times. At one end, the junction sequence differs from germline, possibly due to a read error. The CDR3 is CATDDSNNEQFF. CDR3 DNA sequence: TGTGCCACCGACGACTCCAACAATGAGCAGTTCTTC. V usage is TRBV28 and J usage is TRBJ2-1; D is ambiguous. Germline-derived CDR1 and CDR2 are MDHEN and SYDVKM. CDR3 length: 12 amino acids.

The gene calls are TRBV7-6 and TRBJ1-4, with TRBD1 as a possible D gene (6 bases). The CDR3 has 16 amino acids. Germline CDR1 and CDR2: SGHVS and FNYEAQ. Between the trimmed V and J ends, which lost 6 bases and 10 bases, there was a span of 24 bases. The DNA for the CDR3 is TGTGCCAGCAGTCCTCCCGGACAGCCGGTTATGGGAAAACTGTTTTTT. It codes for CASSPPGQPVMGKLFF.